This T cell receptor beta chain was captured in a study of OX40 agonist ivuxolimab in advanced cancers. As for the study more broadly: Ivuxolimab, which targeted the costimulatory receptor OX40 (CD134), was an agonistic, fully human IgG2 monoclonal antibody. Intravenous ivuxolimab was administered to patients every 2 weeks at six dose levels: 0.01, 0.1, 0.3, 1.5, 3 and 10 mg/kg. Among the roughly 52 dose-escalation patients, some 20 had hepatocellular carcinoma, approximately 15 melanoma, 9 renal cell carcinoma and 9 head and neck cancer. In the dose-escalation cohort, nearly 85% of patients were male, and the mean age was roughly 56 years with a range of 23 to 79. Prior anti-PD-1, anti-PD-L1 or anti-CTLA-4 therapy was permitted, and checkpoint inhibitors had been received by roughly two fifths of dose-escalation patients. Partial responses were achieved by three dose-escalation patients, of whom one had hepatocellular carcinoma and two had cutaneous melanoma. The point of sequencing TCRbeta in the periphery was to test whether ivuxolimab changed TCR sequence diversity and drove clonal T-cell expansion. The paper covers the monotherapy dose-escalation part of the phase I ivuxolimab trial, which included N = 52 patients.

The cysteine opens and the phenylalanine closes a CDR3 of 15 amino acids. Of all the DNA, just the CDR3 is kept, 45 bases in frame from base 1. Trimming removed 5 bases from V and 1 base from J, leaving 12 bases between the germline ends. CDR1 and CDR2 are read off the germline V gene as KGHSH and LQKENI. Overall study outcomes, separate from this receptor: At doses from 0.1 to 3.0 mg/kg, clonal expansion was seen in both CD4+ and CD8+ blood T cells between baseline and week 6. After ivuxolimab, more expanded clones were found on average in CD8+ T cells than in CD4+ T cells. Low levels of normalized T-cell clonal expansion were also shown by some nonresponding patients. Antigen specificity was not determined for the clonally expanded peripheral T cells. Partial responders in the 0.1-3.0 mg/kg groups had among the lowest normalized peripheral clonal expansion, especially among CD8+ T cells.

Genomic DNA was extracted from sorted cells for sequencing of the TCRbeta CDR3 region. TCRbeta CDR3 regions were sequenced using the immunoSEQ Assay. In its TCRdb copy, this immuneACCESS table keeps in-frame sequences only and misses some clones. Where compared with another copy, unresolved V genes explain less than half of these, and the others have no known cause. For this sample there are about 62,000 clones; approximately 79% appear just once. The biggest ten clones account for roughly 11% of the sample. As to this clone: The antigen it recognizes is unknown. The sample holds no much larger clone one base away, and base qualities are not on file.

Patients with a history of autoimmune disease or receiving systemic immunosuppression were excluded from the trial. Peripheral blood for TCR sequencing was collected from all dose cohorts at baseline, on cycle 4 day 1, and on cycle 7 day 1. The samples were taken from a phase I, first-in-human, multicenter, open-label dose-escalation trial of ivuxolimab. Adults with locally advanced or metastatic melanoma, renal cell carcinoma, hepatocellular carcinoma or head and neck squamous cell carcinoma were enrolled in the trial. Before TCR sequencing, CD4+ and CD8+ T cells were separately sorted from peripheral blood.

The clonotype originates from an adult with an advanced solid tumor such as melanoma, head and neck, liver or kidney cancer. The rearranged chain carries TRBV18 and TRBJ2-1; the D gene identity is not certain. The input for sequencing was CD4+ or CD8+ T cells sorted from blood, taken in a trial of the OX40 agonist ivuxolimab. The CDR3 region: CASSYERESYNEQFF. In nucleotides, the sequence is TGTGCCAGCTCATACGAAAGGGAATCCTACAATGAGCAGTTCTTC.